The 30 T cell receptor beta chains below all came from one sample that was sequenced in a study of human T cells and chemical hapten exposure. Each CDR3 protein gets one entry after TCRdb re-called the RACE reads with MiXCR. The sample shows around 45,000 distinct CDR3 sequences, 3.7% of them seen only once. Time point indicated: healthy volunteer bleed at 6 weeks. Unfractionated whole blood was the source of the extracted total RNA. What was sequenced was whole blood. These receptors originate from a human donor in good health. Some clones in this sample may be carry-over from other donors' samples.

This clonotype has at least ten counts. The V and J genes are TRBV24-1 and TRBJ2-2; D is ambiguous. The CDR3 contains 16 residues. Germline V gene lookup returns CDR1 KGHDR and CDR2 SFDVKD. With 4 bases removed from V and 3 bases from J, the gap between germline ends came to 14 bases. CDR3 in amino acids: CATSDPTAPYTGELFF. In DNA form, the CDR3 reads TGTGCCACCAGTGACCCCACGGCTCCGTACACCGGGGAGCTGTTTTTT.

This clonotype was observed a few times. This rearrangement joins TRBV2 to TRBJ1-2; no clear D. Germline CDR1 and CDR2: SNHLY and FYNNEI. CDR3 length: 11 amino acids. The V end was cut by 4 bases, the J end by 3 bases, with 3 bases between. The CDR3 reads CASSADYGYTF. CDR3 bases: TGTGCCAGCAGTGCCGACTATGGCTACACCTTC.

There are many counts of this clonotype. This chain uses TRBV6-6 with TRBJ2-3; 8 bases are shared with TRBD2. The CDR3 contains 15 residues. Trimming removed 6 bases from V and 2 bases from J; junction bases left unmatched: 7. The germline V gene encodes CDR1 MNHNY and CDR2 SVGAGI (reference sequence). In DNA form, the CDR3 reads TGTGCCAGCAGCACCGGGAGGGGCTTCACAGATACGCAGTATTTT. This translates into CASSTGRGFTDTQYF.

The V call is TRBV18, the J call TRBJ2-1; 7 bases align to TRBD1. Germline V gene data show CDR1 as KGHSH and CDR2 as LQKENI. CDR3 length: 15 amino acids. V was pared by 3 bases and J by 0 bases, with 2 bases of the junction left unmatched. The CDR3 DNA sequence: TGTGCCAGCTCACCGGGACAGATCTCCTACAATGAGCAGTTCTTC. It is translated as CASSPGQISYNEQFF.

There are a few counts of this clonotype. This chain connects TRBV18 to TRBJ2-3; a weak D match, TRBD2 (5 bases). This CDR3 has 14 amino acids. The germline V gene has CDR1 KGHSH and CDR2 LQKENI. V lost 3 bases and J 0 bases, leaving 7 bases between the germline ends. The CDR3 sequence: CASSPGMSTDTQYF. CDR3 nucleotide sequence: TGTGCCAGCTCACCCGGGATGAGCACAGATACGCAGTATTTT. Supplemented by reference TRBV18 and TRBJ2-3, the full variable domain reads NAGVMQNPRHLVRRRGQEARLRCSPMKGHSHVYWYRQLPEEGLKFMVYLQKENIIDESGMPKERFSAEFPKEGPSILRIQQVVRGDSAAYFCASSPGMSTDTQYFGPGTRLTVL.

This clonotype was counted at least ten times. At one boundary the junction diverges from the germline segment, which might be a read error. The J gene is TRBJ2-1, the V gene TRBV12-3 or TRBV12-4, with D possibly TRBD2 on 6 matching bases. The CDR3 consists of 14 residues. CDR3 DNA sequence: TGTGCCAGCAGTCGCCGGGACTCCGACAATGAGCAGTTCTTC. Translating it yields CASSRRDSDNEQFF.

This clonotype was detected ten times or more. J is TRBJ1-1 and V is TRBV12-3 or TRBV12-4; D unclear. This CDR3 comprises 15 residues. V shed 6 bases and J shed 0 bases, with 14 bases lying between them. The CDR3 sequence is CASSPQAGMNTEAFF. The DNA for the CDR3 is TGTGCCAGCAGCCCTCAAGCGGGGATGAACACTGAAGCTTTCTTT.

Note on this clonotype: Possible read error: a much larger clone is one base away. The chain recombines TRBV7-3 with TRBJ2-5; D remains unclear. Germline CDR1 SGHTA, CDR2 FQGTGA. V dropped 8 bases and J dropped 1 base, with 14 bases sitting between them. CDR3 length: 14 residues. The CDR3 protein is CASCSPQFQETQYF. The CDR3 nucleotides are TGTGCCAGCTGCTCCCCTCAGTTCCAAGAGACCCAGTACTTC.

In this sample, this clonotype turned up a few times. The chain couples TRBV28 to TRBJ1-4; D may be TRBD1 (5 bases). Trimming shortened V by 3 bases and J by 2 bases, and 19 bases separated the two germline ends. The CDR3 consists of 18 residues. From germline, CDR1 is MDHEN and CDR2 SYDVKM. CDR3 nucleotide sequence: TGTGCCAGCAGTTTCCAAGTAGAAGACGGGGACACTAATGAAAAACTGTTTTTT. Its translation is CASSFQVEDGDTNEKLFF.

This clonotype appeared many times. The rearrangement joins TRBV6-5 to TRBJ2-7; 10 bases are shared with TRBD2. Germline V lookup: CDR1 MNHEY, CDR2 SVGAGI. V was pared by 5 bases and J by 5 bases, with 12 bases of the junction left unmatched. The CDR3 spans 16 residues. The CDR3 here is CASSKASSGRGHEQYF. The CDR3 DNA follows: TGTGCCAGCAGTAAAGCCTCTAGCGGGAGAGGGCACGAGCAGTACTTC.

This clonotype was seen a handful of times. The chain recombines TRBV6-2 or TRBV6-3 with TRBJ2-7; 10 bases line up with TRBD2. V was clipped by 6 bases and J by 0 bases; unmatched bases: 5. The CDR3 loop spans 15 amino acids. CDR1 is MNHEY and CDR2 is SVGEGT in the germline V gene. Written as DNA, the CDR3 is TGTGCCAGCAGCCTTAGCGGGGGGAGCTCCTACGAGCAGTACTTC. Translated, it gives CASSLSGGSSYEQYF.

CDR3 region: CASSSPPGETQYF. The CDR3 region has the DNA TGTGCCAGCAGCTCCCCTCCGGGAGAGACCCAGTACTTC. The chain combines TRBV28 with TRBJ2-5; D uncertain. Trimming shortened V by 6 bases and J by 4 bases, and 12 bases separated the two germline ends. Germline V CDR1 and CDR2: MDHEN, SYDVKM. This CDR3 has 13 residues.

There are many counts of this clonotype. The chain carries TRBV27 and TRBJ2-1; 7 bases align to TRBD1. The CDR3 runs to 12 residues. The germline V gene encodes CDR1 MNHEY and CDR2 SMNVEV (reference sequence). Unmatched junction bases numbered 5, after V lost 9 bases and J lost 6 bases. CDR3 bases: TGTGCCAGTTCTCCAGGGGGCAATGAGCAGTTCTTC. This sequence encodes CASSPGGNEQFF.

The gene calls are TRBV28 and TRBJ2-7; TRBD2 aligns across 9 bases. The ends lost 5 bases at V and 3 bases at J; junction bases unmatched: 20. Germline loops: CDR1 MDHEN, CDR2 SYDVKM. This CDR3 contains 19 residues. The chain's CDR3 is CASSPQEIQVVAGDYEQYF. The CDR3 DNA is TGTGCCAGCAGTCCCCAAGAGATCCAAGTCGTAGCGGGAGACTACGAGCAGTACTTC.

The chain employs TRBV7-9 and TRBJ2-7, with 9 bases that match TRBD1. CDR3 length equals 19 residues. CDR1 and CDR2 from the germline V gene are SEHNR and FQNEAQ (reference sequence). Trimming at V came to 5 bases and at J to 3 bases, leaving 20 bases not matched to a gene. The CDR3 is CASSPLPEGQGTTIYEQYF. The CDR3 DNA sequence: TGTGCCAGCAGCCCACTCCCAGAGGGACAGGGTACTACGATCTACGAGCAGTACTTC.

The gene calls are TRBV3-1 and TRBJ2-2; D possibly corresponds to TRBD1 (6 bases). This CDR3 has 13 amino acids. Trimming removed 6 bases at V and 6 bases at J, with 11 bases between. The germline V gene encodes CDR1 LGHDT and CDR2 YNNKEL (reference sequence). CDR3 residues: CASRQQGPGELFF. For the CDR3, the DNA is TGTGCCAGCAGACAACAGGGTCCCGGGGAGCTGTTTTTT.

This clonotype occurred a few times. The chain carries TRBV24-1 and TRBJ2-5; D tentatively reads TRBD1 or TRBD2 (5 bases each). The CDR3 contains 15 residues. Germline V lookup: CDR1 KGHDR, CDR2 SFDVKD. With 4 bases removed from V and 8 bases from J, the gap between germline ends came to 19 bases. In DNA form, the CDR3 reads TGTGCCACCAGTGACCCCGGGACCCCGGTCCGTACCCAGTACTTC. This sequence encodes CATSDPGTPVRTQYF.

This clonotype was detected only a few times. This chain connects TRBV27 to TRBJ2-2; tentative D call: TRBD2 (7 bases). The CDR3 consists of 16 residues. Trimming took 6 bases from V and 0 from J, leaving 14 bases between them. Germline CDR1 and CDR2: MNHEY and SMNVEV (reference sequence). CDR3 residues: CASRPTGGSNTGELFF. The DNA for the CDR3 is TGTGCCAGCAGGCCCACGGGGGGCTCGAACACCGGGGAGCTGTTTTTT.

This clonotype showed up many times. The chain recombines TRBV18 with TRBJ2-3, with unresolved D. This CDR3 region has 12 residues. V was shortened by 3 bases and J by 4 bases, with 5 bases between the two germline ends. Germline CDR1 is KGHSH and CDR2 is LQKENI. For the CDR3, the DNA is TGTGCCAGCTCACCCAAGGCAGATACGCAGTATTTT. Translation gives CASSPKADTQYF.

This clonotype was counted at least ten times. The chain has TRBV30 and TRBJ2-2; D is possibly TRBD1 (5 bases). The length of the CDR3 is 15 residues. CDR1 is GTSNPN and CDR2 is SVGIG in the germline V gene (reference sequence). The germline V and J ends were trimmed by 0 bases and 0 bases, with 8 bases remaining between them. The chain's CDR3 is CAWSVKGTNTGELFF. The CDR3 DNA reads TGTGCCTGGAGTGTAAAGGGGACGAACACCGGGGAGCTGTTTTTT.

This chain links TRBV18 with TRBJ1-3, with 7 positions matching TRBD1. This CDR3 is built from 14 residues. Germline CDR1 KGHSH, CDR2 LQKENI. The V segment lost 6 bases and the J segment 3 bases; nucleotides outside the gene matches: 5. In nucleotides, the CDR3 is TGTGCCAGCTCCCCAGGGGACAGTGGAAACACCATATATTTT. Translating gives CASSPGDSGNTIYF.

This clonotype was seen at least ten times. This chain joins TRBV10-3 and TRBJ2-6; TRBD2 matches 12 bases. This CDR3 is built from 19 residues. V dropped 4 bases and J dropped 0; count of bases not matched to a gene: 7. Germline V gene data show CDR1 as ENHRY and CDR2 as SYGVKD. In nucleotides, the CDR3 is TGTGCCATCAGTGCCGGTTGGACTAGCGGGACCTCTGGGGCCAACGTCCTGACTTTC. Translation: CAISAGWTSGTSGANVLTF.

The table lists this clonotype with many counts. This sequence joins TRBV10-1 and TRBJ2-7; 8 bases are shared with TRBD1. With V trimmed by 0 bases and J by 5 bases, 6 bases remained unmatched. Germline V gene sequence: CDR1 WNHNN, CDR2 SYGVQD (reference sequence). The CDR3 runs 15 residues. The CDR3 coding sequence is TGCGCCAGCAGTGAGTCGAGGGGACAGGACGACGAGCAGTACTTC. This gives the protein CASSESRGQDDEQYF.

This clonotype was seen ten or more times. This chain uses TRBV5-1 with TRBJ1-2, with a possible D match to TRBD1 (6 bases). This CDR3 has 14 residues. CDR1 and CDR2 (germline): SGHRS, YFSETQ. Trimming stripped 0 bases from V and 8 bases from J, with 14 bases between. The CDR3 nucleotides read TGCGCCAGCAGCTTGGAGGCAGGGGATGCGGGCTACACCTTC. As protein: CASSLEAGDAGYTF.

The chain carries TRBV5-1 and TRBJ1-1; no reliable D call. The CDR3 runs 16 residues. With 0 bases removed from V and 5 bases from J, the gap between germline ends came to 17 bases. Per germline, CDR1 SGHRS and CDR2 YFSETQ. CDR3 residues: CASSLEVGPLGTEAFF. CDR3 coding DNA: TGCGCCAGCAGCTTGGAGGTTGGACCCCTAGGGACTGAAGCTTTCTTT.

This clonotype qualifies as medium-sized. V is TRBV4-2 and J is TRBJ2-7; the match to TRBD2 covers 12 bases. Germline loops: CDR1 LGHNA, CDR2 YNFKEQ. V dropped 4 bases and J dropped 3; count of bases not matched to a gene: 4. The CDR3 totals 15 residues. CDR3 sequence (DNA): TGTGCCAGCAGCCCCGGACTAGCGGGAAACTACGAGCAGTACTTC. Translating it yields CASSPGLAGNYEQYF.

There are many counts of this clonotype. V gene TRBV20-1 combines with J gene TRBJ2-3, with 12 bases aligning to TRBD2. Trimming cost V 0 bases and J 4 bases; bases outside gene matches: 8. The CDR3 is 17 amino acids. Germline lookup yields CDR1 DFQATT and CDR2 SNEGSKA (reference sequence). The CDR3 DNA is TGCAGTGCTAGAGATACGGGCGGGACTAGCGGGCCAGATACGCAGTATTTT. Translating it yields CSARDTGGTSGPDTQYF.

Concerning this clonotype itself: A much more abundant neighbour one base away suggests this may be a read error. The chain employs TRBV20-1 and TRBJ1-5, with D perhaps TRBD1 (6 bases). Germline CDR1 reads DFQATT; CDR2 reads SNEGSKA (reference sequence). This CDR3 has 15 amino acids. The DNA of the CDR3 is TGCAGTGCTAGATCGGCAGGGGCTCTAAATCGGCCCCAGCATTTT. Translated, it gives CSARSAGALNRPQHF.

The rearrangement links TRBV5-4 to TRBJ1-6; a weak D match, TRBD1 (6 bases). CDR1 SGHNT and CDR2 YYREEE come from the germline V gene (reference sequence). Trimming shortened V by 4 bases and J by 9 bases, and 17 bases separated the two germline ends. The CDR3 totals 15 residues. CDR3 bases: TGTGCCAGCAGCAAGCCAGGGGCGGATTCTTCACCCCTCCACTTT. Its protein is CASSKPGADSSPLHF.

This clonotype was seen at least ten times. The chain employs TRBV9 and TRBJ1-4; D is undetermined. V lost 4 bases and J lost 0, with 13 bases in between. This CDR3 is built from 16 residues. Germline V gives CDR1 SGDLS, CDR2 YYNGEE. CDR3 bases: TGTGCCAGCAGCCTTCGACCAGTTGCAACTAATGAAAAACTGTTTTTT. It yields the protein CASSLRPVATNEKLFF. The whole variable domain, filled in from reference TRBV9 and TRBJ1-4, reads DSGVTQTPKHLITATGQRVTLRCSPRSGDLSVYWYQQSLDQGLQFLIQYYNGEERAKGNILERFSAQQFPDLHSELNLSSLELGDSALYFCASSLRPVATNEKLFFGSGTQLSVL.